Only one count was recorded for the clone carrying this TCR beta chain. This sample was included in a study of blood T cell repertoires in COVID-19. Study-wide background: Acute-phase and convalescent COVID-19 samples originated in the United States, Italy and Spain. Nucleic acid was either cDNA or gDNA, and it came from T cells, B-cell-depleted T cells, or PBMCs.

Germline V gives CDR1 SGHAT, CDR2 FQNNGV. The CDR3 sequence is 11 residues long. Trimming took off 1 base at V and 10 bases at J, with 7 bases between the two ends. Clones were read by immunoSEQ multiplex PCR, and TCRdb kept only the in-frame ones, dropping some. In the table there are 50,000 or so clones, about 85% of which are singletons. Sequencing used peripheral blood. This receptor was obtained from a man in his forties with active COVID-19. This chain connects TRBV11-2 to TRBJ1-1, with D possibly matching TRBD1 (5 bases). CDR3 DNA: TGTGCCAGCAGCTTAGTTAGGGGAGCTTTCTTT. Translated, it gives CASSLVRGAFF. Based on the CDR3 plus reference TRBV11-2 and TRBJ1-1, the full variable domain is EAGVAQSPRYKIIEKRQSVAFWCNPISGHATLYWYQQILGQGPKLLIQFQNNGVVDDSQLPKDRFSAERLKGVDSTLKIQPAKLEDSAVYLCASSLVRGAFFGQGTRLTVV.